This T cell receptor beta chain was recorded in a study of cytomegalovirus exposure and HLA in healthy donors. General study findings and limits: A later look showed TCR association rates differing by HLA locus, highest for DRB1 and lowest for HLA-C. Several of the most significant clusters appeared, in a later analysis, to be linked to common viral pathogens.

Concerning this clone itself: Its antigen remains unknown.

The PCR was carried out with 60 Vbeta primers and 13 Jbeta primers. Profiling relied on immunoSEQ multiplex PCR, and the TCRdb table lists in-frame clones only, not all of them. The table includes about 210,000 clones, 70% to 90% detected once. The CDR3 is 19 amino acids. V shed 0 bases and J 2 bases; nucleotides not matched to a gene: 12. In germline, CDR1 is SGHRS, CDR2 YFSETQ. The material sequenced was PBMCs. This receptor was obtained from a man aged 25 to 40 in good health and CMV-seronegative. This sequence joins TRBV5-1 and TRBJ2-7, with 12 bases matching TRBD2. CDR3 bases: TGCGCCAGCAGCTTGGCCCCTAGCGGGGGGGCCAAGGGGACCTACGAGCAGTACTTC. It translates to CASSLAPSGGAKGTYEQYF.